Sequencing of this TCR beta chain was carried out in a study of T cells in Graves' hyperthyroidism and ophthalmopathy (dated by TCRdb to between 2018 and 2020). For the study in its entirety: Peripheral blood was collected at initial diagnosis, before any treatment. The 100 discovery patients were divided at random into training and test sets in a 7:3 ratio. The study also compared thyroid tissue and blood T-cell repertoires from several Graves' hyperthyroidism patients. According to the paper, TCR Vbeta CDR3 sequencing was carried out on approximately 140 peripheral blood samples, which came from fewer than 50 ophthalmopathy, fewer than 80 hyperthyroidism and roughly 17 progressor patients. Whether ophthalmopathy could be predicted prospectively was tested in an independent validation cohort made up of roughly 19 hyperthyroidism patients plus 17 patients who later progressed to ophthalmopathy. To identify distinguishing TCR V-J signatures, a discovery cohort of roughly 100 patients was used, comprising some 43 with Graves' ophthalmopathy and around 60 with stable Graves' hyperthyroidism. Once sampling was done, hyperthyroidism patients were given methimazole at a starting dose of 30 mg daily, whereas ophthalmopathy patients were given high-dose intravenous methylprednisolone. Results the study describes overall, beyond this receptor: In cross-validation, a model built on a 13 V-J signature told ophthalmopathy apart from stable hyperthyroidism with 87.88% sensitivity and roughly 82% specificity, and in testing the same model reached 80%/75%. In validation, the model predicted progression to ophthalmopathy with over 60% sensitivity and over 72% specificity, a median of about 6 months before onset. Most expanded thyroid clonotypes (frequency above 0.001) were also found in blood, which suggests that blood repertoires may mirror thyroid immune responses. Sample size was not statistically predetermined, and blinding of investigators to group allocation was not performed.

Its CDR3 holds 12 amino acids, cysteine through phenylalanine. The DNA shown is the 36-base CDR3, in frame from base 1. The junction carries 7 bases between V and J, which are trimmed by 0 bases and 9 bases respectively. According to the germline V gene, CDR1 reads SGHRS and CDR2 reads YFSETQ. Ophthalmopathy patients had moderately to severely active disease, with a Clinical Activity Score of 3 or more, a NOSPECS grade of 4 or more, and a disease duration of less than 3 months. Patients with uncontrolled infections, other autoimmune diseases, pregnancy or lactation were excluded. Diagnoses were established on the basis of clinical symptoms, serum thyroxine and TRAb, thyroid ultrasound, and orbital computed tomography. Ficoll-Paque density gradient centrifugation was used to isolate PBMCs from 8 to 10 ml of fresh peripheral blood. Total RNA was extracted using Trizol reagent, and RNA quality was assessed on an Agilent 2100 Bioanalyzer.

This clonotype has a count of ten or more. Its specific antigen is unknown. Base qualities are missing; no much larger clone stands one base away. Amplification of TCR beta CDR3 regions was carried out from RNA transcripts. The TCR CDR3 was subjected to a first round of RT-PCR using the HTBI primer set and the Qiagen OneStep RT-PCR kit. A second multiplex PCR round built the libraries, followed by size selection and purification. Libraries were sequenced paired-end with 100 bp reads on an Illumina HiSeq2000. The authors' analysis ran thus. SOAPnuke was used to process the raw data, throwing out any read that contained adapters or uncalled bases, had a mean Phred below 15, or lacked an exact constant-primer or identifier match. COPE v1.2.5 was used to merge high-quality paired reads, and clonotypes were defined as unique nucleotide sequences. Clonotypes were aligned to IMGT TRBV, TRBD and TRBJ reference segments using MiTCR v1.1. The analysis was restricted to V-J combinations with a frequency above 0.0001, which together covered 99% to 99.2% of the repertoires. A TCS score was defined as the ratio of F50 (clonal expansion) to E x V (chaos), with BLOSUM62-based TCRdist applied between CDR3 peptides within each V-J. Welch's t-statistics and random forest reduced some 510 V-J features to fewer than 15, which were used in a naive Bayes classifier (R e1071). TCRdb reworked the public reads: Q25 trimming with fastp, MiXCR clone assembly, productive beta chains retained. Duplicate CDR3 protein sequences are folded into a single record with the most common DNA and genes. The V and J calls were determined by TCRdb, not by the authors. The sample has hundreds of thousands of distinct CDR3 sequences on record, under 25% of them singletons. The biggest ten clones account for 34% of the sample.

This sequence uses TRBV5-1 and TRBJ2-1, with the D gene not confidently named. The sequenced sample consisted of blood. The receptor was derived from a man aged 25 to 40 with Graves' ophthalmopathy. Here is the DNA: TGCGCCAGCAGCTTGGTAGGTACTGAGCAGTTCTTC. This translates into CASSLVGTEQFF.